This T cell receptor beta chain was recorded in a study of shared clonotypes between healthy human individuals. Study results and limitations: The sole specimen, blood, was sampled, and tissue repertoires likely differ. What naive subsets generally showed was a larger estimated richness than memory subsets showed.

Positively selected for CCR7, the CD45RO-negative cells used as naive CD8 cells excluded terminally differentiated effector memory CD45RA+ cells. Some clones are missing from TCRdb's copy, which holds only in-frame ones; the method was immunoSEQ multiplex PCR. The data hold roughly 2,000,000 clones, with 85% to 95% observed a single time. V was clipped by 4 bases and J by 9 bases, with 7 bases between them. The CDR3 length is 11 residues. Germline V gene data show CDR1 as MNHEY and CDR2 as SVGAGI. On this clone: What it binds is unknown.

The chain joins TRBV6-5 to TRBJ2-1; no firm D call. What was sequenced was naive CD8+ T cells from PBMCs. The origin of this receptor is a man aged 18 to 30 in good health. Some clones in this sample may be carry-over from other donors' samples. CDR3 amino acids: CASSSQSEQFF. In DNA, the CDR3 is TGTGCCAGCAGTTCCCAGAGTGAGCAGTTCTTC.